This TCR beta chain is from a study of lymphopenia after photon versus proton radiotherapy. The germline V gene encodes CDR1 SNHLY and CDR2 FYNNEI. The CDR3 has 14 amino acids. The V and J ends lost 6 bases and 8 bases respectively, with 16 bases between them. Study outcomes and limitations: After the lymphocyte nadir, photon-treated repertoires showed oligoclonal expansion, especially of CD8+ Temra cells. Authors raise, but do not show, better survival with proton therapy. In patients who died, overall survival fell as post-nadir TCR diversity dropped more. Under photons, naive T cells and diversity fell while effector/memory populations rose.

For this clone: The antigen is not known.

Measured with immunoSEQ multiplex PCR; TCRdb has only the in-frame clones, and not every one. The sample records around 42,000 clones, over 75% being singletons. The TCR comes from a man in his forties with gastric cancer. This chain links TRBV2 with TRBJ1-4; D is possibly TRBD1 (6 bases). Sequences were derived from peripheral blood, sampled from a patient treated with photon-based radiotherapy. CDR3 residues: CASSREGGGEKLFF. The CDR3 region has the DNA TGTGCCAGCAGCCGGGAGGGGGGTGGAGAAAAACTGTTTTTT.